These T cell receptor beta chains were read from a single sample in a study of cytomegalovirus exposure and HLA in healthy donors. This table comes from immunoSEQ multiplex PCR, and its TCRdb copy is limited to in-frame clones, with some not included. Among some 100,000 clones listed, roughly 76% were seen once. Sequencing was carried out using PBMCs. Source of these receptors: a woman between 35 and 50 years old in good health and CMV-seropositive. Both conserved end residues are part of each CDR3. A D gene is named only where the DNA matches it firmly. The size entry is marked missing in some rows and otherwise reads once, few, many or a size class.

clone size	D gene	V gene	J gene	CDR3 DNA	CDR3 protein
NA	TRBD1	TRBV7-9	TRBJ1-4	TGTGCCAGCAGCTCGGACAGGGGAAATGAAAAACTGTTTTTT	CASSSDRGNEKLFF
once	NA	TRBV25-1	TRBJ2-5	TGTGCCAGCAGTGAATTGGCCCTCCTGCCACTAAAAGAGACCCAGTACTTC	CASSELALLPLKETQYF
NA	NA	TRBV7-2	TRBJ1-2	TGTGCCAGCAGCCCTACGAACTATGGCTACACCTTC	CASSPTNYGYTF
NA	TRBD1	TRBV2	TRBJ1-2	TGTGCCAGCATTTCGACAGGGGGCAATAGGGGTCCCTTC	CASISTGGNRGPF
NA	NA	TRBV5-1	TRBJ2-5	TGCGCCAGCAGCTCCGCCGGGGGGCCCCAAGAGACCCAGTACTTC	CASSSAGGPQETQYF
once	NA	TRBV9	TRBJ2-2	TGTGCCAGCAGCCCCAGGACAGACCTCGGGGAGCTGTTTTTT	CASSPRTDLGELFF
NA	TRBD1	TRBV6-1	TRBJ2-1	TGTGCCAGCAGTGAAGGGACAGGGATTTACAATGAGCAGTTCTTC	CASSEGTGIYNEQFF
NA	NA	TRBV5-4	TRBJ1-5	TGTGCCAGCAGCCCGGACAGCTCCAATCAGCCCCAGCATTTT	CASSPDSSNQPQHF
NA	NA	TRBV6-1	TRBJ1-2	TGTGCCAGCAGTGAAGGGCAGGGGCCTGGGTATGGCTACACCTTC	CASSEGQGPGYGYTF
few	TRBD2	TRBV5-4	TRBJ2-3	TGTGCCAGCAGCCCGCGGGGGGATACGCAGTATTTT	CASSPRGDTQYF
NA	TRBD1	TRBV30	TRBJ2-7	TGTGCCTGGAATAGGGACAGGGTGGACGAGCAGTACTTC	CAWNRDRVDEQYF
few	NA	TRBV6-5	TRBJ2-7	TGTGCCAGCAGTTTTAGGGGGGGGATCTACGAGCAGTACTTC	CASSFRGGIYEQYF
once	NA	TRBV4-1	TRBJ1-1	TGCGCCAGCAGCCAAAATAAACTCAACACTGAAGCTTTCTTT	CASSQNKLNTEAFF
NA	NA	TRBV19	TRBJ1-2	TGTGCCAGTAGTAACAGGAAAGGCTACACCTTC	CASSNRKGYTF
NA	NA	TRBV5-1	TRBJ2-4	TGCGCCAGCAGCTTGGAGATCGGGGGACCCGTAGCCAAAAACATTCAGTACTTC	CASSLEIGGPVAKNIQYF
few	NA	TRBV7-9	TRBJ2-7	TGTGCCAGCAGCCCCCGGACAGACCCCTACGAGCAGTACTTC	CASSPRTDPYEQYF
NA	TRBD2	TRBV13	TRBJ2-5	TGTGCCAGCAGCTTTGGTGGTAGCGGGGGTCGGGAGACCCAGTACTTC	CASSFGGSGGRETQYF
NA	NA	TRBV7-3	TRBJ2-2	TGTGCCAGCAGCTCGGGACTCCAGACCGGGGAGCTGTTTTTT	CASSSGLQTGELFF
few	NA	TRBV7-9	TRBJ2-7	TGTGCCAGCAGCCCTAAGCGGGCCTCCTACGAGCAGTACTTC	CASSPKRASYEQYF
NA	TRBD2	TRBV7-2	TRBJ2-2	TGTGCCAGCACCCTCCTAGCGGGGGGGCTGGGCGGCGGGGAGCTGTTTTTT	CASTLLAGGLGGGELFF
NA	TRBD1	TRBV6-5	TRBJ2-3	TGTGCCAGCCGGGACAGGGTAACAGATACGCAGTATTTT	CASRDRVTDTQYF
NA	NA	TRBV6-1	TRBJ1-1	TGTGCCAGCAGTGCGCAGGGCGCGAACACTGAAGCTTTCTTT	CASSAQGANTEAFF
NA	NA	TRBV5-1	TRBJ1-3	TGCGCCAGCAGCTTGGTTGTTTCGGGTACTGGAAACACCATATATTTT	CASSLVVSGTGNTIYF
NA	NA	TRBV21-1	TRBJ2-7	TGTGCCAGCAGCAAAGATACTCTAACCCACGAGCAGTACTTC	CASSKDTLTHEQYF
NA	NA	TRBV19	TRBJ1-2	TGTGCCAGTATTCGGGGTGATAACTATGGCTACACCTTC	CASIRGDNYGYTF
NA	NA	TRBV18	TRBJ1-1	TGTGCCAGCTCACCACCTAACACTCGTACAGGCACTGAAGCTTTCTTT	CASSPPNTRTGTEAFF
NA	TRBD1	TRBV9	TRBJ2-2	TGTGCCAGCAGCCCCGGGACAGGGGTTAGAACCGGGGAGCTGTTTTTT	CASSPGTGVRTGELFF
NA	NA	TRBV6-1	TRBJ2-3	TGTGCCAGCCTACGGGTTAGCACAGATACGCAGTATTTT	CASLRVSTDTQYF
NA	NA	TRBV7-8	TRBJ1-4	TGTGCCAGCAGCTTATTTAGACAGTCTAATGAAAAACTGTTTTTT	CASSLFRQSNEKLFF
NA	TRBD1	TRBV6-1	TRBJ1-6	TGTGCCAGCAGCCAGGACAGGGGGAGTTCACCCCTCCACTTT	CASSQDRGSSPLHF
NA	TRBD1	TRBV6-1	TRBJ2-5	TGTGCCAGCAGACTTGACAGGGTGGGTCAAGAGACCCAGTACTTC	CASRLDRVGQETQYF
few	NA	TRBV30	TRBJ1-3	TGTGCCTGGAGTGGAGGACAGTTCTCTGGAAACACCATATATTTT	CAWSGGQFSGNTIYF
NA	TRBD1	TRBV7-8	TRBJ1-4	TGTGCCAGCAGCCATTACGGCGGGGGGACAGCCGCAACTAATGAAAAACTGTTTTTT	CASSHYGGGTAATNEKLFF
NA	NA	TRBV27	TRBJ2-3	TGTGCCAGCACCGGGGGTGGGGATACGCAGTATTTT	CASTGGGDTQYF
NA	TRBD1	TRBV27	TRBJ1-1	TGTGCCAGCAGCGCTATGACAGGGATGAACACTGAAGCTTTCTTT	CASSAMTGMNTEAFF
NA	NA	TRBV13	TRBJ2-5	TGTGCCAGCAGCAGGGGGGGGCTACAAGAGACCCAGTACTTC	CASSRGGLQETQYF
NA	NA	TRBV6-5	TRBJ1-2	TGTGCCACCACTGGACAGATCGGTTATGGCTACACCTTC	CATTGQIGYGYTF
NA	NA	TRBV27	TRBJ2-7	TGTGCCAGCAGAACGACTTTCTCCTACGAGCAGTACTTC	CASRTTFSYEQYF
NA	TRBD2	TRBV6-1	TRBJ2-3	TGTGCCAGCAGTGATATGGCCTGGGGAGGGGCAGATACGCAGTATTTT	CASSDMAWGGADTQYF
NA	NA	TRBV9	TRBJ1-1	TGTGCCAGCAGCGTTCGTAGGGGGGAAGCTTTCTTT	CASSVRRGEAFF
NA	NA	TRBV4-1	TRBJ1-5	TGCGCCAGCAGCCAAGAGGGGCTGGGAAACAATCAGCCCCAGCATTTT	CASSQEGLGNNQPQHF
once	TRBD1	TRBV5-1	TRBJ1-1	TGCGCCAGCAGCTTGGGGGCAGGGGGATCCTCTGAAGCTTTCTTT	CASSLGAGGSSEAFF
NA	TRBD2	TRBV7-7	TRBJ2-2	TGTGCTAGCAGCCCCGGGACTAGCGGCGTCACCGGGGAGCTGTTTTTT	CASSPGTSGVTGELFF
NA	TRBD2	TRBV14	TRBJ2-5	TGTGCCAGCAGCCTCTGGACTAGCGGGGGGGCGCGGGAGACCCAGTACTTC	CASSLWTSGGARETQYF
few	NA	TRBV13	TRBJ1-6	TGTGCCAGCAGCCCCCATAGTAATTCACCCCTCCACTTT	CASSPHSNSPLHF
NA	TRBD1	TRBV5-8	TRBJ2-1	TGTGCCAGCAGTAACGGACAGGGGGAAAGCAATGAGCAGTTCTTC	CASSNGQGESNEQFF
NA	TRBD1	TRBV4-1	TRBJ1-2	TGCGCCAGCAGCCAAGGAGGACAGGGGGCGATTGGCTACACCTTC	CASSQGGQGAIGYTF
NA	TRBD1	TRBV18	TRBJ1-5	TGTGCCAGCAGTAAGGAAACAGGGGTCGGGCAGCCCCAGCATTTT	CASSKETGVGQPQHF
NA	NA	TRBV5-4	TRBJ1-1	TGTGCCAGCAGCTTGGGAGGGCCGCGGAACACTGAAGCTTTCTTT	CASSLGGPRNTEAFF
NA	NA	TRBV6-1	TRBJ2-1	TGTGCCTCTTGGAGGGGGGGGGCGCAGTCCAATGAGCAGTTCTTC	CASWRGGAQSNEQFF
NA	TRBD1	TRBV6-1	TRBJ2-2	TGTGCCAGCAGGAGGACAGGGACGACCGGGGAGCTGTTTTTT	CASRRTGTTGELFF
NA	NA	TRBV5-4	TRBJ1-2	TGTGCCAGCAGCTTCATCGGACGGGGGGGTGGCTACACCTTC	CASSFIGRGGGYTF
NA	NA	TRBV28	TRBJ2-1	TGTGCCAGCAGCCCCGGGGGATTAGGGAATGAGCAGTTCTTC	CASSPGGLGNEQFF